This is a list of T cell receptor beta chains from one sample in a study of T cell repertoires in cytomegalovirus infection. Each CDR3 protein is one row after TCRdb ran MiXCR on the reads. The table includes approximately 770,000 distinct CDR3 sequences, 25% to 30% detected once. No antigen is known for these receptors. Specimen: cultured CD8+ T cells from PBMCs, collected from culture after CMV antigen stimulation. These receptors were collected from a human donor in good health (CMV status not recorded). Some clones in this sample may be carry-over from other donors' samples. The CDR3 runs from the conserved cysteine through the conserved F or W. A D gene is named only where the DNA matches it firmly. Expanded clones get a size class; other rows say once, few or many, or leave the size out.

size: many; J: TRBJ1-2; V: TRBV6-2/TRBV6-3; D: NA; CDR3: CASSYSGSDYGYTF; DNA: TGTGCCAGCAGTTACTCGGGTTCTGACTATGGCTACACCTTC
size: few; J: TRBJ1-5; V: TRBV7-9; D: TRBD1; CDR3: CASSSTGSDQPQHF; DNA: TGTGCCAGCAGCTCGACAGGGAGCGATCAGCCCCAGCATTTT
size: NA; J: TRBJ1-5; V: TRBV20-1; D: NA; CDR3: CSASSGQLSNQPQHF; DNA: TGCAGTGCTAGCTCCGGACAGCTTAGCAATCAGCCCCAGCATTTT
size: few; J: TRBJ2-3; V: TRBV10-2; D: NA; CDR3: CASSVDYTTDTQYF; DNA: TGCGCCAGCAGTGTTGACTACACTACAGATACGCAGTATTTT
size: few; J: TRBJ2-1; V: TRBV2; D: NA; CDR3: CASRQGLYNEQFF; DNA: TGTGCCAGCAGACAGGGTCTCTACAATGAGCAGTTCTTC
size: NA; J: TRBJ2-7; V: TRBV4-1; D: NA; CDR3: CASSPGTVHYEQYF; DNA: TGCGCCAGCAGCCCCGGGACCGTGCACTACGAGCAGTACTTC
size: many; J: TRBJ2-1; V: TRBV7-3; D: NA; CDR3: CASSIQDSYNEQFF; DNA: TGTGCCAGCAGCATACAGGACTCCTACAATGAGCAGTTCTTC
size: once; J: TRBJ2-3; V: TRBV18; D: TRBD1; CDR3: CASSPRDRGEDTQYF; DNA: TGTGCCAGCTCACCCCGGGACAGGGGCGAAGATACGCAGTATTTT
size: NA; J: TRBJ1-1; V: TRBV10-1; D: NA; CDR3: CASSEFAENTEAFF; DNA: TGCGCCAGCAGTGAATTTGCCGAGAACACTGAAGCTTTCTTT
size: NA; J: TRBJ1-6; V: TRBV7-9; D: TRBD1; CDR3: CASSPDRGNSPLHF; DNA: TGTGCCAGCAGTCCAGACAGGGGGAATTCACCCCTCCACTTT
size: NA; J: TRBJ2-1; V: TRBV5-6; D: TRBD2; CDR3: CASSFSGATYNEQFF; DNA: TGTGCCAGCAGCTTTAGCGGGGCTACCTACAATGAGCAGTTCTTC
size: NA; J: TRBJ2-5; V: TRBV7-7; D: TRBD2; CDR3: CASSPLAGGSRETQYF; DNA: TGTGCTAGCAGCCCCCTAGCGGGGGGCTCACGGGAGACCCAGTACTTC
size: NA; J: TRBJ2-2; V: TRBV2; D: TRBD1; CDR3: CASSGQGANPGELFF; DNA: TGTGCCAGCAGTGGACAGGGGGCAAACCCCGGGGAGCTGTTTTTT
size: few; J: TRBJ2-5; V: TRBV7-6; D: NA; CDR3: CASSFSRGALQETQYF; DNA: TGTGCCAGCAGCTTCAGTAGGGGGGCCCTCCAAGAGACCCAGTACTTC
size: NA; J: TRBJ2-2; V: TRBV29-1; D: NA; CDR3: CSVEDAGRATGELFF; DNA: TGCAGCGTTGAAGATGCAGGAAGAGCCACCGGGGAGCTGTTTTTT
size: NA; J: TRBJ2-1; V: TRBV3-1; D: NA; CDR3: CASSQETSWISGYYNEQFF; DNA: TGTGCCAGCAGCCAAGAAACTTCCTGGATTAGCGGATACTACAATGAGCAGTTCTTC
size: few; J: TRBJ1-5; V: TRBV6-6; D: NA; CDR3: CASSMGAPSSPQHF; DNA: TGTGCCAGCAGTATGGGGGCACCTAGCTCCCCCCAGCATTTT
size: few; J: TRBJ2-7; V: TRBV4-1; D: NA; CDR3: CASSQGWGANEQYF; DNA: TGCGCCAGCAGCCAAGGATGGGGCGCCAACGAGCAGTACTTC
size: many; J: TRBJ2-1; V: TRBV7-9; D: NA; CDR3: CASSLEWMDEQFF; DNA: TGTGCCAGCAGCTTAGAATGGATGGATGAGCAGTTCTTC
size: NA; J: TRBJ2-1; V: TRBV27; D: NA; CDR3: CASSPLRTGWDWNEQFF; DNA: TGTGCCAGCAGTCCCCTACGGACTGGATGGGATTGGAATGAGCAGTTCTTC
size: NA; J: TRBJ2-1; V: TRBV6-1; D: TRBD2; CDR3: CASRSSGGDYEKFF; DNA: TGTGCCAGCAGGTCAAGCGGGGGGGATTATGAGAAGTTCTTC
size: NA; J: TRBJ2-1; V: TRBV4-1; D: NA; CDR3: CASSLITRGNEQFF; DNA: TGCGCCAGCAGCCTCATAACAAGGGGGAACGAGCAGTTCTTC
size: NA; J: TRBJ2-2; V: TRBV9; D: NA; CDR3: CASSGGLLAPGELFF; DNA: TGTGCCAGCAGCGGGGGGTTACTGGCCCCCGGGGAGCTGTTTTTT
size: few; J: TRBJ2-3; V: TRBV28; D: TRBD2; CDR3: CASKASGGVTDTQYF; DNA: TGTGCCAGCAAGGCCAGCGGGGGGGTTACAGATACGCAGTATTTT
size: NA; J: TRBJ2-3; V: TRBV11-2; D: TRBD2; CDR3: CASSQTGGGLDTQYF; DNA: TGTGCCAGCAGCCAAACCGGGGGGGGGTTGGATACGCAGTATTTT
size: many; J: TRBJ1-1; V: TRBV7-8; D: TRBD1; CDR3: CASRDRLNTEAFF; DNA: TGTGCCAGTCGGGACAGGCTGAACACTGAAGCTTTCTTT